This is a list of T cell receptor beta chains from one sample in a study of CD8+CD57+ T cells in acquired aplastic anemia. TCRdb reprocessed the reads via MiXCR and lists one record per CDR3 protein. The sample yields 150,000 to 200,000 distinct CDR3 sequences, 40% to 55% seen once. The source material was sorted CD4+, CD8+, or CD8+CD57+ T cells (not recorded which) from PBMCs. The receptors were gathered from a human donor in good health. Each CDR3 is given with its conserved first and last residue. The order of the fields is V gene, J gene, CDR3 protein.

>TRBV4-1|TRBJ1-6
CASSQDHRRQGFLDSPLHF
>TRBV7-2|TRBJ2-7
CASSLNAGESEQYF
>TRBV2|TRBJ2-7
CASMIADSSYEQYF
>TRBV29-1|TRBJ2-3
CSVDSWGEGDTQYF
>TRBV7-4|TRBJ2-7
CASSLQDRGLAEPSYEQYF
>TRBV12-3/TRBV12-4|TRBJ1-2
CASSHETGTGLGGYTF
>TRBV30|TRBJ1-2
CAWSPYGYTF
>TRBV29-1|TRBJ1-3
CSVEVQDNSGNTIYF
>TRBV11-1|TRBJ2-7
CASSRGLAGVPYEQYF
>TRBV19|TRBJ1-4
CASSIGPGFTNEKLFF